The T cell receptor (beta chain) described here comes from a study of CD8+CD57+ T cells in acquired aplastic anemia. Study overall: On average, sorted CD4+ and CD8+ cells gave 3.2 ug of DNA. Whole-study results and caveats: The study found no significant CD8+ Simpson's diversity difference between patients and controls.

About this clonotype: Its specificity is not known. Given a much more abundant clone one base away, this may be a read error.

Deletions cut 8 bases from V and 8 bases from J, with 19 bases between. This CDR3 region has 14 residues. Genomic DNA acted as the template from which TCR beta VDJ combination and CDR3 sequence profiling were carried out. Each CDR3 protein gets one entry after TCRdb re-called the reads with MiXCR. Of roughly 180,000 distinct CDR3 sequences listed, roughly half are singletons. The sample taken for sequencing was sorted CD4+, CD8+, or CD8+CD57+ T cells (not recorded which) from PBMCs. The TCR comes from a human donor in good health. This rearrangement joins TRBV12-3 or TRBV12-4 to TRBJ2-4; TRBD2 is a possible D gene (6 bases). The CDR3 coding sequence is TGTGCCAGCGGTCCGGAGACTAGGAAATACATTCAGTACTTC. Its translation is CASGPETRKYIQYF.